This T cell receptor (beta chain) is from a study of blood T cell repertoires in COVID-19. The overall study: The United States, Italy and Spain provided the acute and convalescent COVID-19 samples. PBMCs, B-cell-depleted T cells, or T cells provided the cDNA or gDNA that made up the material.

Those who participated ranged in age from about 18 to 89 years and resided in approximately 23 US areas. This CDR3 comprises 16 residues. V shed 0 bases and J 4 bases; nucleotides not matched to a gene: 5. Looked up from germline, CDR1 is SGHVS and CDR2 is FQNEAQ. How the authors handled the data: The authors estimated nucleated cell counts from reference gene primer amplification. Clones were sequenced by immunoSEQ multiplex PCR, and TCRdb holds only the in-frame ones, with some missing. V and J calls and clone size come straight from that table; D and trimming were deduced from the DNA. The sample carries approximately 250,000 clones, about 91% recorded once.

The sequenced sample was PBMCs or T cells enriched from blood (not recorded which). The chain carries TRBV7-8 and TRBJ1-3, with 8 bases identical to TRBD1. This TCR came from a woman between 40 and 50 years old with acute COVID-19. CDR3 amino acids: CASSLAGRGLGNTIYF. The DNA for the CDR3 is TGTGCCAGCAGCTTAGCGGGCAGGGGGCTAGGAAACACCATATATTTT. Full variable domain (remainder filled in from reference TRBV7-8 and TRBJ1-3): GAGVSQSPRYKVAKRGQDVALRCDPISGHVSLFWYQQALGQGPEFLTYFQNEAQLDKSGLPSDRFFAERPEGSVSTLKIQRTQQEDSAVYLCASSLAGRGLGNTIYFGEGSWLTVV.